Listed below are T cell receptor beta chains from one sample, sequenced in a study of human T cells and chemical hapten exposure. TCRdb recomputed calls from the RACE reads with MiXCR, one row per CDR3 protein. The sample lists fewer than 90,000 distinct CDR3 sequences, 5% to 8.5% occurring once. This specimen consisted of whole blood, obtained in connection with sensitization to the hapten diphenylcyclopropenone (DPC). These receptors were obtained from a woman aged 25-40 years with alopecia areata. Some clones in this sample may be carry-over from other donors' samples. The CDR3 runs from the conserved cysteine through the conserved F or W. D genes are given only for firm matches. Not all rows give a size; the values are once, few, many and, for expanded clones, a class.

v_call,d_call,clone_size,j_call,cdr3_nt,cdr3_aa
TRBV12-3/TRBV12-4,TRBD2,NA,TRBJ2-1,TGTGCCAGCAGTCCTACTAGCGGGGGGGGTGAGCAGTTCTTC,CASSPTSGGGEQFF
TRBV20-1,NA,many,TRBJ1-2,TGCAGTGCTCTCAGGGGCTCGGTCTATGGCTACACCTTC,CSALRGSVYGYTF
TRBV12-3/TRBV12-4,NA,many,TRBJ2-3,TGTGCCAGCAGTTTCTCTGAGACAGTTGGAGATACGCAGTATTTT,CASSFSETVGDTQYF
TRBV5-4,TRBD2,NA,TRBJ2-5,TGTGCCAGCAGCACAAATCACGGGGGGCAAGAGACCCAGTACTTC,CASSTNHGGQETQYF
TRBV5-4,TRBD1,few,TRBJ1-6,TGTGCCAGCAGCCGGGACAGGGATAATTCACCCCTCCACTTT,CASSRDRDNSPLHF
TRBV6-6,TRBD1,many,TRBJ2-2,TGTGCCAGCAGTTACTTGCGACAGGGGCCTTCCACCGGGGAGCTGTTTTTT,CASSYLRQGPSTGELFF
TRBV20-1,NA,few,TRBJ1-2,TGCAGTGCTAGAGACGAGGGCCCTTCCTTCTACACCTTC,CSARDEGPSFYTF
TRBV3-1,NA,many,TRBJ1-1,TGTGCCAGCAGCCAAGCCAAGGGAATGTTAGCTTTCTTT,CASSQAKGMLAFF
TRBV5-1,NA,NA,TRBJ2-7,TGCGCCAGCAGCTTAGGGGACCCCGACGAGCAGTACTTC,CASSLGDPDEQYF
TRBV7-9,NA,many,TRBJ1-1,TGTGCCAGCAGCTTAACTTGGGGGGGCCTGGGAACTGAAGCTTTCTTT,CASSLTWGGLGTEAFF
TRBV5-1,NA,few,TRBJ1-4,TGCGCCAGCAGCCCCCTTGGCAGACCCCCGAATGAAAAACTGTTTTTT,CASSPLGRPPNEKLFF
TRBV20-1,TRBD2,few,TRBJ2-7,TGCAGTGCTAGTCGGGGGGAAGACTACGAGCAGTACTTC,CSASRGEDYEQYF
TRBV12-3/TRBV12-4,NA,many,TRBJ1-5,TGTGCCAGCCAGACTCTAAATCAGCCCCAGCATTTT,CASQTLNQPQHF